This TCR beta chain originates from a study of cytomegalovirus exposure and HLA in healthy donors. CDR3 length: 13 amino acids. The V end lost 10 bases, the J end lost 3 bases, and 15 bases lay between the germline ends. CDR1 MDHEN and CDR2 SYDVKM come from the germline V gene. Both 60 Vbeta primers and 13 Jbeta primers went into the PCR. Some clones are missing from TCRdb's copy, which holds only in-frame ones; the method was immunoSEQ multiplex PCR. Of around 130,000 clones in the sample, roughly 84% were seen once. The chain links TRBV28 to TRBJ1-1; D is uncertain. The specimen sequenced was PBMCs. The TCR comes from a woman aged 18 to 35 in good health and CMV-seropositive. As DNA, the CDR3 is TGTGCCATCCGAAAAGGGAGGGACACTGAAGCTTTCTTT. This translates into CAIRKGRDTEAFF. Using reference TRBV28 and TRBJ1-1 for the parts outside the CDR3, the full variable domain is DVKVTQSSRYLVKRTGEKVFLECVQDMDHENMFWYRQDPGLGLRLIYFSYDVKMKEKGDIPEGYSVSREKKERFSLILESASTNQTSMYLCAIRKGRDTEAFFGQGTRLTVV.